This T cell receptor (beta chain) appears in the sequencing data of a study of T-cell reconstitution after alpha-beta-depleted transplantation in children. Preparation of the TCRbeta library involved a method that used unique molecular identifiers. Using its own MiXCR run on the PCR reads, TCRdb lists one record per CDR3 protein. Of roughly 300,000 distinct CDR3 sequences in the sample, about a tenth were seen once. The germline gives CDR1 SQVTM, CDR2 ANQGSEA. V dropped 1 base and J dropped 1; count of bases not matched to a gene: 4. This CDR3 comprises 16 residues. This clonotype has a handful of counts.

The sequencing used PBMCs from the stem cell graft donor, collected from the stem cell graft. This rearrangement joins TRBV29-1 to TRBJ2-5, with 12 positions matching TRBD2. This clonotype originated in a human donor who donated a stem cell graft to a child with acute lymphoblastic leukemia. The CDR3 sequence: CSVEGGTSGRQETQYF. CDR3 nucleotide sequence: TGCAGCGTTGAAGGGGGGACTAGCGGGCGCCAAGAGACCCAGTACTTC.